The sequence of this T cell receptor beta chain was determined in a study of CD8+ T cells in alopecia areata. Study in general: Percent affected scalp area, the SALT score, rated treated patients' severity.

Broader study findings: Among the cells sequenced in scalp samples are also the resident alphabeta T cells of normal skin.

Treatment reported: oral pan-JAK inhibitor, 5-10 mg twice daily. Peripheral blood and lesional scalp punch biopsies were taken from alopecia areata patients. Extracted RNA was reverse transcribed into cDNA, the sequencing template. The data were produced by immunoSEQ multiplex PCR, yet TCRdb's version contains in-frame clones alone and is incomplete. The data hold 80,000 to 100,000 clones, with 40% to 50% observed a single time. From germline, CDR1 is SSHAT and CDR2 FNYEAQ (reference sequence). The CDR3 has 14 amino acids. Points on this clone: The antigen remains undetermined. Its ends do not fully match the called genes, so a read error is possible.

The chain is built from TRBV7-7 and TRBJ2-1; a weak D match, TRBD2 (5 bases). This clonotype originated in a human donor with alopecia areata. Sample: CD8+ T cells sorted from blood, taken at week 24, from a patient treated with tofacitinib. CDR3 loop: CASSLALGSNEQFF. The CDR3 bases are TGTGCTAGCAGCTTAGCGTTGGGTAGTAATGAGCAGTTCTTC.